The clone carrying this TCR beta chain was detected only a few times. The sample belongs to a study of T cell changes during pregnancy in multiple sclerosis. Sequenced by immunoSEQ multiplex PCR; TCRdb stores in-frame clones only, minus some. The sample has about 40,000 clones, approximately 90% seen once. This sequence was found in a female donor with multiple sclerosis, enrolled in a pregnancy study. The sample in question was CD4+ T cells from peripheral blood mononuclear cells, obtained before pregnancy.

CDR3 DNA sequence: TGTGCCATCAGTGACCTCTTGACAGGGGGATACACTGAAGCTTTCTTT. Its translation is CAISDLLTGGYTEAFF. V is TRBV10-3 and J is TRBJ1-1; 9 bases match TRBD1. V gave up 3 bases and J gave up 3 bases; unmatched junction bases: 8. CDR1 ENHRY and CDR2 SYGVKD come from the germline V gene. This CDR3 spans 16 amino acids.